What follows are 15 T cell receptor beta chains derived from one specimen sequenced in a study of siplizumab effects on memory and regulatory T cells. This table comes from immunoSEQ multiplex PCR, and its TCRdb copy is limited to in-frame clones, with some not included. The sample yields some 100,000 clones, 92% seen once. The sequenced sample was Tregs sorted from blood. Receptors originate from a human donor in good health.

J is TRBJ2-1 and V is TRBV20-1; the D gene could be TRBD1 or TRBD2 (5 bases each). The germline V gene encodes CDR1 DFQATT and CDR2 SNEGSKA (reference sequence). The ends were cut back, 6 bases at V and 4 bases at J, with 7 bases in the middle. The CDR3 runs 11 residues. The CDR3 sequence: CSAGPYNEQFF. The DNA of the CDR3 is TGCAGTGCGGGACCGTACAATGAGCAGTTCTTC.

The chain is built from TRBV10-3 and TRBJ2-1; TRBD2 aligns across 9 bases. V trimming: 9 bases; J trimming: 6 bases; junction bases outside the gene matches: 6. The germline V gene encodes CDR1 ENHRY and CDR2 SYGVKD. The CDR3 runs 13 residues. The CDR3 region is CAINAGGFNEQFF. As DNA, the CDR3 is TGTGCCATAAATGCGGGAGGGTTCAATGAGCAGTTCTTC.

J is TRBJ2-1 and V is TRBV28; D remains ambiguous. Trimming removed 2 bases at V and 7 bases at J, with 3 bases between. This CDR3 comprises 11 residues. Germline V gene sequence: CDR1 MDHEN, CDR2 SYDVKM. The DNA of the CDR3 is TGTGCCAGCAGTTTACAGAATGAGCAGTTCTTC. It is translated as CASSLQNEQFF. The complete variable domain, with remaining parts taken from reference TRBV28 and TRBJ2-1, reads DVKVTQSSRYLVKRTGEKVFLECVQDMDHENMFWYRQDPGLGLRLIYFSYDVKMKEKGDIPEGYSVSREKKERFSLILESASTNQTSMYLCASSLQNEQFFGPGTRLTVL.

This sequence joins TRBV7-2 and TRBJ2-3; unclear D gene. This CDR3 has 13 amino acids. V shed 4 bases and J shed 9 bases, with 14 bases lying between them. CDR1 is SGHTA, CDR2 FQGNSA, per germline. CDR3 sequence reads: CASSSHIQGTQYF. CDR3 DNA sequence: TGTGCCAGCAGCTCCCACATTCAAGGCACGCAGTATTTT.

This chain connects TRBV5-1 to TRBJ2-5, with D hard to call. Germline CDR1 SGHRS, CDR2 YFSETQ. V was shortened by 2 bases and J by 7 bases, with 6 bases between the two germline ends. CDR3 length: 11 amino acids. CDR3 in DNA: TGCGCCAGCAGCTTTGACGGGACCCAGTACTTC. Its translation is CASSFDGTQYF.

V gene TRBV9 combines with J gene TRBJ2-3; D uncertain. V gave up 0 bases and J gave up 0 bases, with 14 bases separating them. The germline CDR1 and CDR2 sequences are SGDLS and YYNGEE. The CDR3 contains 17 residues. The CDR3 DNA follows: TGTGCCAGCAGCGTAGGGCCTTCCGGATTCAGCACAGATACGCAGTATTTT. It is translated as CASSVGPSGFSTDTQYF.

The genes are TRBV19 and TRBJ1-2; 10 bases agree with TRBD1. V dropped 9 bases and J dropped 4; count of bases not matched to a gene: 14. This CDR3 has 16 amino acids. Germline V gene data show CDR1 as LNHDA and CDR2 as SQIVND (reference sequence). The CDR3 protein is CASLGTGVSSTYGYTF. The CDR3 DNA follows: TGTGCCAGCTTGGGGACAGGGGTCTCGTCTACCTATGGCTACACCTTC.

V is TRBV4-2 and J is TRBJ2-7; TRBD2 matches at 9 bases. The germline gives CDR1 LGHNA, CDR2 YNFKEQ. After removal of 0 bases from V and 0 bases from J, the junction contained 9 bases not matched to a gene. The CDR3 sequence is 18 residues long. The CDR3 is CASSQDHPAGGFSYEQYF. CDR3 nucleotides: TGTGCCAGCAGCCAAGACCACCCGGCGGGAGGGTTCTCCTACGAGCAGTACTTC.

This clone occurred once. V and J are TRBV18 and TRBJ2-6; 9 nucleotides line up with TRBD1. Germline V gene lookup returns CDR1 KGHSH and CDR2 LQKENI. The CDR3 runs 18 residues. Trimming took 0 bases from V and 2 from J; bases not matched to a gene: 5. The CDR3 sequence is CASSPPDRGGTGANVLTF. CDR3 nucleotide sequence: TGTGCCAGCTCACCACCCGACAGGGGGGGCACTGGGGCCAACGTCCTGACTTTC.

The gene calls are TRBV19 and TRBJ2-3, with D perhaps TRBD2 (7 bases). The V gene's germline CDR1 is LNHDA and CDR2 SQIVND (reference sequence). The CDR3 is 15 residues long. Trimming cost V 5 bases and J 5 bases, with 17 bases left between them. CDR3 in amino acids: CASSQSGTRGDTQYF. DNA for the CDR3: TGTGCCAGTAGTCAGAGCGGGACACGGGGAGATACGCAGTATTTT.

The chain couples TRBV28 to TRBJ2-1; 7 bases line up with TRBD1. J gave up 8 bases and V 5 bases, and 12 bases lay outside the gene matches. Germline assignment: CDR1 MDHEN and CDR2 SYDVKM. CDR3 length: 15 amino acids. The CDR3 coding sequence is TGTGCCAGCAGTGATAGGGGGCGCTTCAGCGATGAGCAGTTCTTC. Translated, it gives CASSDRGRFSDEQFF.

The chain combines TRBV16 with TRBJ1-2, with D perhaps TRBD1 (5 bases). Trimming took off 2 bases at V and 5 bases at J, with 9 bases between the two ends. The CDR3 is made up of 13 amino acids. The V gene's germline CDR1 is KGHSY and CDR2 FQNENV. The DNA of the CDR3 is TGTGCCAGCAGCCAAGGGGCGGATTATGGCTACACCTTC. As protein: CASSQGADYGYTF.

This chain links TRBV7-9 with TRBJ1-4; TRBD1 aligns across 8 bases. Germline loops: CDR1 SEHNR, CDR2 FQNEAQ (reference sequence). The length of the CDR3 is 18 residues. V shed 1 base, J shed 1 base, and the junction held 8 bases outside the gene matches. CDR3 sequence reads: CASSLDRGTLRTNEKLFF. The CDR3 nucleotides are TGTGCCAGCAGCTTAGACAGGGGGACGCTGAGAACTAATGAAAAACTGTTTTTT.

The chain links TRBV19 to TRBJ1-5, with D unclear. The germline gives CDR1 LNHDA, CDR2 SQIVND (reference sequence). Trimming stripped 2 bases from V and 0 bases from J, with 8 bases between. The CDR3 loop spans 15 amino acids. Here the CDR3 reads CASSITHYSNQPQHF. DNA of the CDR3: TGTGCCAGTAGTATAACCCACTATAGCAATCAGCCCCAGCATTTT.

V is TRBV5-1 and J is TRBJ2-7; unclear D gene. Germline V gives CDR1 SGHRS, CDR2 YFSETQ. CDR3 length: 14 residues. With 4 bases removed from V and 2 bases from J, the gap between germline ends came to 13 bases. CDR3 protein: CASSVAGVTYEQYF. The CDR3 nucleotides are TGCGCCAGCAGCGTAGCAGGCGTCACCTACGAGCAGTACTTC.